This T cell receptor (beta chain) was captured by sequencing in a study of control samples from healthy donors and cancer patients. This table comes from immunoSEQ multiplex PCR, and its TCRdb copy is limited to in-frame clones, with some not included. This sample has 75,000 to 100,000 clones, with about nine tenths found just once. CDR1 and CDR2 (germline): SGHVS, FNYEAQ. The CDR3 covers 18 residues. V was cut by 5 bases and J by 0 bases, with 19 bases left in between. Sequencing was done on a sample of blood. The chain combines TRBV7-6 with TRBJ1-4, with D unresolved. The TCR comes from a human donor in good health. The donor label of this sample is uncertain. The DNA for the CDR3 is TGTGCCAGCAGCCCAAGAAGGCCAATCGTTGCAACTAATGAAAAACTGTTTTTT. Amino acid sequence: CASSPRRPIVATNEKLFF.